The 25 T cell receptor beta chains reported below all come from one sample, sequenced in a study of blood T cell repertoires in COVID-19. Sequenced by immunoSEQ multiplex PCR; TCRdb stores in-frame clones only, minus some. The sample shows over 250,000 clones, over 75% of them seen only once. Sequencing was done on a sample of PBMCs or T cells enriched from blood (not recorded which). The receptor set was obtained from a woman in her 30s who had recovered from COVID-19.

The chain combines TRBV2 with TRBJ1-6, with TRBD1 identical over 9 bases. CDR3 size: 15 residues. V trimming: 7 bases; J trimming: 7 bases; junction bases outside the gene matches: 8. Germline V gives CDR1 SNHLY, CDR2 FYNNEI. The CDR3 protein is CASTPGQGYNSPLHF. The CDR3 nucleotides read TGTGCCAGCACCCCGGGACAGGGTTACAATTCACCCCTCCACTTT.

The chain uses TRBV19 and TRBJ2-3; 10 nucleotides match TRBD1. V trimming: 0 bases; J trimming: 4 bases; junction bases outside the gene matches: 4. Germline CDR1 is LNHDA and CDR2 is SQIVND (reference sequence). This CDR3 is built from 16 residues. The CDR3 nucleotides read TGTGCCAGTAGTATAGATCGTGGACAGGGGGCAGATACGCAGTATTTT. It codes for CASSIDRGQGADTQYF.

The chain links TRBV25-1 to TRBJ2-6; D is perhaps TRBD2 (6 bases). This CDR3 contains 17 residues. The V gene lost 4 bases and the J gene lost 0 bases, with 13 bases spanning the gap. Germline lookup yields CDR1 MGHDK and CDR2 SYGVNS. The CDR3, as DNA: TGTGCCAGCAGTGTCGGGACTTCAAGCTCTGGGGCCAACGTCCTGACTTTC. It is translated as CASSVGTSSSGANVLTF.

The chain has TRBV10-3 and TRBJ1-2; unclear D gene. In germline, CDR1 is ENHRY, CDR2 SYGVKD. Trimming took off 2 bases at V and 5 bases at J, with 12 bases between the two ends. This CDR3 comprises 14 residues. The CDR3 DNA reads as TGTGCCATCAGTGAGGGCCACACCGCATATGGCTACACCTTC. This gives the protein CAISEGHTAYGYTF.

The chain joins TRBV18 to TRBJ1-6; 7 bases match TRBD1. V shed 2 bases, J shed 9 bases, and the junction held 10 bases outside the gene matches. This CDR3 has 16 amino acids. Germline-derived CDR1 and CDR2 are KGHSH and LQKENI. DNA of the CDR3: TGTGCCAGCTCACCATACATCGACAGGGAGGCTTCACCCCTCCACTTT. Translation gives CASSPYIDREASPLHF.

The rearrangement joins TRBV12-3 or TRBV12-4 to TRBJ2-2; maybe TRBD1 (6 bases). V was pared by 3 bases and J by 8 bases, with 10 bases between. The CDR3 spans 13 residues. In nucleotides, the CDR3 is TGTGCCAGCAGTTTTTGGGGGCGGGGGGAGCTGTTTTTT. Encoded protein: CASSFWGRGELFF.

This chain uses TRBV18 with TRBJ1-5; D is unresolved. The ends were cut back, 4 bases at V and 7 bases at J, with 8 bases in the middle. Germline V CDR1 and CDR2: KGHSH, LQKENI. The length of the CDR3 is 12 residues. CDR3: CASSLPMQPQHF. In nucleotides, the CDR3 is TGTGCCAGCTCACTCCCTATGCAGCCCCAGCATTTT.

The CDR3 here is CASSSYRGASPDTQYF. CDR3 nucleotide sequence: TGTGCCAGCAGCTCTTACAGGGGTGCTTCCCCAGATACGCAGTATTTT. The chain links TRBV13 to TRBJ2-3; 7 bases fit TRBD1. V lost 4 bases, J lost 4 bases, and 11 bases stayed unmatched. This CDR3 region has 16 residues. Per the germline V gene, CDR1 is PRHDT and CDR2 is FYEKMQ (reference sequence).

The chain employs TRBV28 and TRBJ1-5; no firm D call. The CDR3 extends over 12 amino acids. CDR1 MDHEN and CDR2 SYDVKM come from the germline V gene. V was pared by 7 bases and J by 4 bases, with 8 bases between. The CDR3 region is CASTRENQPQHF. CDR3 DNA sequence: TGTGCCAGCACCCGGGAGAATCAGCCCCAGCATTTT. Full variable domain (rest looked up from reference TRBV28 and TRBJ1-5): DVKVTQSSRYLVKRTGEKVFLECVQDMDHENMFWYRQDPGLGLRLIYFSYDVKMKEKGDIPEGYSVSREKKERFSLILESASTNQTSMYLCASTRENQPQHFGDGTRLSIL.

This clone came up a few times. The chain links TRBV13 to TRBJ1-2; 9 bases agree with TRBD1. Losses at the gene ends were 5 bases for V and 2 bases for J; bases not matched to a gene: 3. CDR3 length: 14 amino acids. Germline values: CDR1 PRHDT, CDR2 FYEKMQ (reference sequence). In nucleotides, the CDR3 is TGTGCCAGCAGCCACGGGACAGGGAACTATGGCTACACCTTC. Residues: CASSHGTGNYGYTF.

This clone was seen only once. V usage is TRBV29-1 and J usage is TRBJ2-7; 7 bases agree with TRBD1. The CDR3 consists of 13 residues. Germline loops: CDR1 SQVTM, CDR2 ANQGSEA. The V segment lost 6 bases and the J segment 0 bases; nucleotides outside the gene matches: 5. The CDR3 DNA sequence: TGCAGCGTATCGACAGGGACCTCCTACGAGCAGTACTTC. As protein: CSVSTGTSYEQYF.

J is TRBJ2-2 and V is TRBV2; D not certain. CDR1 and CDR2 (germline): SNHLY, FYNNEI. The length of the CDR3 is 13 residues. The ends were cut back, 5 bases at V and 5 bases at J, with 9 bases in the middle. The CDR3 DNA is TGTGCCAGCAGTCGAGGTGGGACCGGGGAGCTGTTTTTT. As protein: CASSRGGTGELFF.

This clone has a single count. In nucleotides, the CDR3 is TGTGCCAGCAGTTTATTCGGACTAGCGGGACCCACAGATACGCAGTATTTT. Amino acid sequence: CASSLFGLAGPTDTQYF. This chain uses TRBV27 with TRBJ2-3; 12 bases agree with TRBD2. Per germline, CDR1 MNHEY and CDR2 SMNVEV (reference sequence). The CDR3 extends over 17 amino acids. With 1 base clipped from V and 2 bases from J, the junction kept 4 bases outside the gene matches.

This chain connects TRBV4-3 to TRBJ1-1, with D unclear. Trimming removed 2 bases at V and 3 bases at J, with 13 bases between. Per the germline V gene, CDR1 is LGHNA and CDR2 is YSLEER. The CDR3 consists of 15 residues. In nucleotides, the CDR3 is TGCGCCAGCAGCCAACTGACGGGAGGGTACACTGAAGCTTTCTTT. It encodes CASSQLTGGYTEAFF.

The chain employs TRBV2 and TRBJ1-4; 9 positions agree with TRBD1. The germline V gene has CDR1 SNHLY and CDR2 FYNNEI. The CDR3 spans 14 residues. Trimming removed 2 bases from V and 7 bases from J; junction bases left unmatched: 2. CDR3 sequence reads: CASSERTGVEKLFF. The CDR3 nucleotides are TGTGCCAGCAGTGAAAGGACAGGGGTTGAAAAACTGTTTTTT. Variable domain in full (rest from reference TRBV2 and TRBJ1-4): EPEVTQTPSHQVTQMGQEVILRCVPISNHLYFYWYRQILGQKVEFLVSFYNNEISEKSEIFDDQFSVERPDGSNFTLKIRSTKLEDSAMYFCASSERTGVEKLFFGSGTQLSVL.

The chain joins TRBV7-8 to TRBJ1-2; 8 bases match TRBD1. Germline values: CDR1 SGHVS, CDR2 FQNEAQ. J was trimmed by 8 bases and V by 4 bases; bases with no gene match: 15. The CDR3 runs to 16 residues. The CDR3 DNA reads as TGTGCCAGCAGCTCGGACAGGGTCTCCTCATTAAGCGGCTACACCTTC. Amino acids: CASSSDRVSSLSGYTF. The full variable domain, in which reference TRBV7-8 and TRBJ1-2 provide the parts outside the CDR3, is GAGVSQSPRYKVAKRGQDVALRCDPISGHVSLFWYQQALGQGPEFLTYFQNEAQLDKSGLPSDRFFAERPEGSVSTLKIQRTQQEDSAVYLCASSSDRVSSLSGYTFGSGTRLTVV.

The chain carries TRBV11-2 and TRBJ1-2; unclear D gene. Germline values: CDR1 SGHAT, CDR2 FQNNGV. V dropped 6 bases and J dropped 4 bases, with 9 bases sitting between them. The CDR3 runs to 12 residues. The CDR3 here is CASSGEGYGYTF. The CDR3 region has the DNA TGTGCCAGCAGTGGTGAGGGCTATGGCTACACCTTC.

This clone was picked up one time. The chain joins TRBV28 to TRBJ1-2, with D perhaps matching TRBD1 (6 bases). This CDR3 has 18 residues. Germline V gives CDR1 MDHEN, CDR2 SYDVKM. V lost 5 bases to trimming and J lost 0 bases, with 22 bases between them. The CDR3 sequence is CASSIGAIRGEANYGYTF. In DNA, the CDR3 is TGTGCCAGCAGTATTGGGGCGATCAGGGGCGAGGCTAACTATGGCTACACCTTC.

The J gene is TRBJ2-3, the V gene TRBV27; possible D gene TRBD1, 5 bases. The length of the CDR3 is 13 residues. V lost 6 bases to trimming and J lost 6 bases, with 13 bases between them. Germline loops: CDR1 MNHEY, CDR2 SMNVEV (reference sequence). CDR3 DNA: TGTGCCAGCAGCATCGACAGATCCGATACGCAGTATTTT. Its protein is CASSIDRSDTQYF.

The chain employs TRBV29-1 and TRBJ1-2; possible D gene TRBD1, 5 bases. The germline V gene encodes CDR1 SQVTM and CDR2 ANQGSEA. The CDR3 runs to 14 residues. The V and J ends lost 4 bases and 3 bases respectively, with 15 bases between them. The CDR3 here is CSVAYTGGDYGYTF. The DNA for the CDR3 is TGCAGCGTTGCTTATACAGGCGGGGACTATGGCTACACCTTC. Looking up the rest from reference TRBV29-1 and TRBJ1-2 gives the full variable domain: SAVISQKPSRDICQRGTSLTIQCQVDSQVTMMFWYRQQPGQSLTLIATANQGSEATYESGFVIDKFPISRPNLTFSTLTVSNMSPEDSSIYLCSVAYTGGDYGYTFGSGTRLTVV.

The genes are TRBV10-1 and TRBJ2-3; D might be TRBD2 (5 bases). The CDR3 spans 16 residues. Germline CDR1 WNHNN, CDR2 SYGVQD (reference sequence). Trimming took off 2 bases at V and 2 bases at J, with 14 bases between the two ends. The CDR3 DNA is TGCGCCAGCAGTGAGACCCGGCGGGCCACCACAGATACGCAGTATTTT. It translates to CASSETRRATTDTQYF.

The sample holds one count of this clone. The chain combines TRBV2 with TRBJ2-3; 12 bases line up with TRBD2. After removal of 5 bases from V and 1 base from J, the junction contained 4 bases not matched to a gene. Looked up from germline, CDR1 is SNHLY and CDR2 is FYNNEI. The CDR3 runs 16 residues. This CDR3 is CASSPLAGGGTDTQYF. Here the CDR3 DNA reads TGTGCCAGCAGTCCACTAGCGGGAGGCGGCACAGATACGCAGTATTTT.

This rearrangement joins TRBV19 to TRBJ1-2; D possibly corresponds to TRBD1 (6 bases). Trimming stripped 6 bases from V and 1 base from J, with 6 bases between. Germline V gene sequence: CDR1 LNHDA, CDR2 SQIVND (reference sequence). The CDR3 contains 12 residues. The CDR3 DNA reads TGTGCCAGTAGGGACAGTAACTATGGCTACACCTTC. Amino acid sequence: CASRDSNYGYTF.

The CDR3 DNA follows: TGCGCCAGCACCCCTGACAGGAAGTATGGCTACACCTTC. It codes for CASTPDRKYGYTF. The gene calls are TRBV10-2 and TRBJ1-2, with a possible D match to TRBD1 (6 bases). V dropped 7 bases and J dropped 5 bases, with 14 bases sitting between them. Germline CDR1 and CDR2: WSHSY and SAAADI. This CDR3 spans 13 amino acids.

The J gene is TRBJ1-2, the V gene TRBV28, with TRBD1 matching 10 bases. Germline V lookup: CDR1 MDHEN, CDR2 SYDVKM. Trimming cost V 5 bases and J 4 bases; bases outside gene matches: 13. The CDR3 is 17 amino acids. CDR3 protein: CASSPLRGQGISYGYTF. CDR3 nucleotide sequence: TGTGCCAGCAGTCCACTTCGGGGACAGGGGATCTCCTATGGCTACACCTTC.